The 24 T cell receptor beta chains below come from one sample, sequenced in a study of spatial heterogeneity in lung cancer. No antigen has been assigned to these receptors. Findings and caveats of the study: Mutation tallies in tumors tracked expanded intratumoral alpha and beta TCR counts.

Specified time point: sample taken at primary tumor resection. TCRdb used MiXCR to reprocess the 5' RACE reads, holding one entry per CDR3 protein. The sample holds roughly 17,000 distinct CDR3 sequences, roughly 10% seen once. Here the sequenced sample was lung tumor tissue, taken at surgery. The origin of the receptors is a female donor with early-stage non-small cell lung cancer.

To note about this clonotype: A library prepared for alpha chains yielded this beta chain as an off-target read; its size is of little meaning. The rearrangement links TRBV20-1 to TRBJ2-1; TRBD1 matches at 11 bases. J gave up 9 bases and V 5 bases, and 6 bases lay outside the gene matches. This CDR3 spans 13 amino acids. In germline, CDR1 is DFQATT, CDR2 SNEGSKA (reference sequence). CDR3 protein: CSARTGGRGEQFF. For the CDR3, the DNA is TGCAGTGCTCGGACAGGGGGCAGAGGTGAGCAGTTCTTC.

The sample holds many counts of this clonotype. Since it is a stray read in a library aimed at alpha chains, this beta chain has a size that is not meaningful. V usage is TRBV7-2 and J usage is TRBJ2-3; TRBD2 might be the D (5 bases). V was pared by 4 bases and J by 5 bases, with 10 bases between. This CDR3 comprises 13 residues. The germline V gene has CDR1 SGHTA and CDR2 FQGNSA. CDR3 residues: CASSYHRGDTQYF. Here the CDR3 DNA reads TGTGCCAGCAGCTATCACCGGGGAGATACGCAGTATTTT.

Of note for this clonotype: This beta chain was picked up by a library intended for alpha chains and is off target, so its count carries little meaning. V and J are TRBV20-1 and TRBJ1-1; 8 bases map to TRBD1. Trimming removed 3 bases from V and 1 base from J; junction bases left unmatched: 4. The CDR3 is 14 residues long. Germline CDR1 and CDR2: DFQATT and SNEGSKA (reference sequence). Here the CDR3 reads CSASFGQGNTEAFF. The CDR3 DNA sequence: TGCAGTGCTAGTTTCGGACAGGGGAACACTGAAGCTTTCTTT.

This clonotype counts as medium-sized. Because this beta chain is a stray read in a library intended to capture alpha chains, its abundance should not be given much weight. J is TRBJ2-1 and V is TRBV20-1; perhaps TRBD2 as D (6 bases). Trimming removed 4 bases from V and 3 bases from J, with 13 bases in between. The length of the CDR3 is 14 residues. Germline CDR1 DFQATT, CDR2 SNEGSKA (reference sequence). CDR3 coding DNA: TGCAGTGCTACATTTGGTAGCGGCTACAATGAGCAGTTCTTC. This sequence encodes CSATFGSGYNEQFF.

This clonotype was seen repeatedly, ten times or more. Being off target in a library aimed at alpha chains, this beta chain has a size of little meaning. The CDR3 loop is CASSLPGGREAFF. The CDR3 DNA follows: TGTGCCAGCAGTTTACCGGGGGGGCGAGAAGCTTTCTTT. V usage is TRBV28 and J usage is TRBJ1-1; TRBD1 is a possible D gene (6 bases). Looked up from germline, CDR1 is MDHEN and CDR2 is SYDVKM. Trimming took off 2 bases at V and 8 bases at J, with 12 bases between the two ends. The CDR3 has 13 residues. Full variable domain (remainder filled in from reference TRBV28 and TRBJ1-1): DVKVTQSSRYLVKRTGEKVFLECVQDMDHENMFWYRQDPGLGLRLIYFSYDVKMKEKGDIPEGYSVSREKKERFSLILESASTNQTSMYLCASSLPGGREAFFGQGTRLTVV.

This clonotype occurred many times. The size of this beta chain means little, since it is a stray read in a library made for alpha chains. The V call is TRBV9, the J call TRBJ1-6; no definite D call. The V gene's germline CDR1 is SGDLS and CDR2 YYNGEE. The CDR3 covers 14 residues. Trimming took off 0 bases at V and 7 bases at J, with 8 bases between the two ends. The CDR3 protein is CASSVGVQNSPLHF. The DNA of the CDR3 is TGTGCCAGCAGCGTAGGTGTCCAAAATTCACCCCTCCACTTT.

Regarding this clonotype: As an off-target read in a library built for alpha chains, this beta chain has a frequency of little significance. Here the CDR3 reads CASSYPTGRLEKLFF. For the CDR3, the DNA is TGTGCCAGCAGTTATCCGACAGGGAGGCTTGAAAAACTGTTTTTT. The genes are TRBV6-6 and TRBJ1-4; 7 bases are a match to TRBD1. Germline V lookup: CDR1 MNHNY, CDR2 SVGAGI (reference sequence). The CDR3 is 15 residues long. J gave up 7 bases and V 3 bases, and 8 bases lay outside the gene matches.

There are a few counts of this clonotype. With the library built for alpha chains, this beta chain is off target and its frequency is not meaningful. The chain joins TRBV12-3 or TRBV12-4 to TRBJ1-5; D may be TRBD1 (5 bases). Trimming cost V 4 bases and J 1 base, with 11 bases left between them. The CDR3 consists of 15 residues. In DNA, the CDR3 is TGTGCCAGCAGTTCGGGGGACGGAAGCAATCAGCCCCAGCATTTT. Translation: CASSSGDGSNQPQHF.

This clonotype appeared many times. Because the library targeted alpha chains, this beta chain is an off-target read whose size means little. The rearrangement links TRBV27 to TRBJ1-3, with D maybe TRBD1 (6 bases). Germline V gene sequence: CDR1 MNHEY, CDR2 SMNVEV (reference sequence). The ends were cut back, 3 bases at V and 1 base at J, with 10 bases in the middle. The CDR3 sequence is 15 residues long. Here the CDR3 reads CASSFDRGSGNTIYF. The CDR3 DNA is TGTGCCAGCAGTTTCGATAGGGGGTCTGGAAACACCATATATTTT.

There are a few counts of this clonotype. This beta chain was picked up by a library intended for alpha chains and is off target, so its count carries little meaning. The chain couples TRBV7-3 to TRBJ2-1; D is possibly TRBD1 (6 bases). Trimming left V 5 bases short and J 8 bases short, with 19 bases between. Germline V gene sequence: CDR1 SGHTA, CDR2 FQGTGA. The CDR3 extends over 15 amino acids. The CDR3 nucleotides are TGTGCCAGCAGCCTTGGCTCAGGGGTGGTCGATGAGCAGTTCTTC. Translating it yields CASSLGSGVVDEQFF.

In this sample, this clonotype is medium-sized. As an off-target read in a library built for alpha chains, this beta chain has a frequency of little significance. The V and J genes are TRBV6-2 or TRBV6-3 and TRBJ2-1, with D possibly being TRBD2 (5 bases). V lost 10 bases and J 6 bases, leaving 16 bases between the germline ends. The germline gives CDR1 MNHEY, CDR2 SVGEGT. This CDR3 has 13 residues. The CDR3 region is CAISGIFINEQFF. The CDR3 DNA follows: TGTGCCATCTCCGGGATCTTCATCAATGAGCAGTTCTTC.

In this sample, this clonotype turned up a few times. This beta chain is an off-target read within a library intended for alpha chains, so its frequency means little. V and J are TRBV25-1 and TRBJ2-6; no reliable D call. Trimming removed 6 bases from V and 4 bases from J, with 4 bases in between. Germline CDR1 and CDR2: MGHDK and SYGVNS. CDR3 length: 12 residues. The CDR3 DNA reads as TGTGCCAGCAGCCCAGGGGCCAACGTCCTGACTTTC. Translation gives CASSPGANVLTF.

Ten or more counts support this clonotype. This beta chain slipped into a library made for alpha chains as a stray read, so its size is not meaningful. The V call is TRBV28, the J call TRBJ2-5, with 13 positions matching TRBD2. CDR1 and CDR2 from the germline V gene are MDHEN and SYDVKM. The V segment lost 5 bases and the J segment 5 bases; nucleotides outside the gene matches: 8. The CDR3 covers 16 residues. The CDR3 reads CASSTGLAGDRETQYF. The CDR3 DNA reads TGTGCCAGCAGTACCGGACTAGCGGGGGATAGGGAGACCCAGTACTTC.

On this clonotype itself: This beta chain lies outside the target of a library built for alpha chains; its clone size means little. The chain couples TRBV7-3 to TRBJ2-2, with 8 nucleotides matching TRBD1. In germline, CDR1 is SGHTA, CDR2 FQGTGA. The CDR3 runs 16 residues. V lost 2 bases to trimming and J lost 3 bases; unmatched junction nucleotides: 5. The DNA of the CDR3 is TGTGCCAGCAGCTTAGGACAGGGACGGTACACCGGGGAGCTGTTTTTT. It is translated as CASSLGQGRYTGELFF.

As concerns this clonotype: This beta chain appears as a stray read in a library generated for alpha chains; its size is not informative. The rearrangement uses TRBV27 and TRBJ1-2; 8 nucleotides align to TRBD1. V was pared by 5 bases and J by 4 bases, with 15 bases of the junction left unmatched. Germline values: CDR1 MNHEY, CDR2 SMNVEV (reference sequence). There are 17 residues in the CDR3. The CDR3 here is CASSTRTGQGYFYGYTF. The CDR3 nucleotides read TGTGCCAGCAGTACGCGGACAGGGCAGGGCTATTTCTATGGCTACACCTTC.

This clonotype was counted between two and nine times. As an off-target read in a library built for alpha chains, this beta chain has a frequency of little significance. CDR3 nucleotide sequence: TGCAGTGCTAGGGGGGACCAAGAGACCCAGTACTTC. Translating gives CSARGDQETQYF. This sequence joins TRBV20-1 and TRBJ2-5, with D possibly being TRBD1 or TRBD2 (5 bases each). CDR3 size: 12 residues. Germline-derived CDR1 and CDR2 are DFQATT and SNEGSKA (reference sequence). The V end lost 3 bases, the J end lost 0 bases, and 5 bases lay between the germline ends.

This clonotype appeared many times. This beta chain was picked up by a library intended for alpha chains and is off target, so its count carries little meaning. This chain connects TRBV9 to TRBJ1-4; weak D call: TRBD1 (5 bases). Trimming shortened V by 0 bases and J by 3 bases, and 6 bases separated the two germline ends. The V gene's germline CDR1 is SGDLS and CDR2 YYNGEE. The CDR3 is 14 residues long. CDR3 sequence reads: CASSVEGSNEKLFF. The CDR3 bases are TGTGCCAGCAGCGTAGAGGGGTCTAATGAAAAACTGTTTTTT.

Turning to this clonotype: This beta chain slipped into a library made for alpha chains as a stray read, so its size is not meaningful. The chain recombines TRBV2 with TRBJ2-1, with no clear D. The ends were cut back, 8 bases at V and 7 bases at J, with 9 bases in the middle. CDR3 length: 11 residues. The germline gives CDR1 SNHLY, CDR2 FYNNEI. The CDR3 DNA is TGTGCCAGCCCCGAGAGGAATGAGCAGTTCTTC. Protein sequence: CASPERNEQFF.

On this clonotype itself: A library made for alpha chains picked up this beta chain off target, so its size means little. CDR3 DNA sequence: TGTGCCAGCAGCCAAACACCTAGCAGCAATGAGCAGTTCTTC. This translates into CASSQTPSSNEQFF. The chain is built from TRBV3-1 and TRBJ2-1, with D possibly being TRBD2 (5 bases). Germline V CDR1 and CDR2: LGHDT, YNNKEL (reference sequence). The CDR3 covers 14 residues. The germline V and J ends were trimmed by 2 bases and 6 bases, with 11 bases remaining between them.

This clonotype was seen more than once but under ten times. A library made for alpha chains picked up this beta chain off target, so its size means little. This chain links TRBV12-3 or TRBV12-4 with TRBJ1-1; 7 bases are a match to TRBD1. Losses at the gene ends were 4 bases for V and 5 bases for J; bases not matched to a gene: 16. This CDR3 contains 17 residues. The CDR3 DNA reads as TGTGCCAGCAGTTCCTACCGCGGACAGGAAGTCCATACTGAAGCTTTCTTT. This gives the protein CASSSYRGQEVHTEAFF.

On this clonotype itself: This beta chain is an off-target read within a library intended for alpha chains, so its frequency means little. The rearrangement uses TRBV7-2 and TRBJ1-6; TRBD1 aligns across 8 bases. The CDR3 has 15 residues. V gave up 5 bases and J gave up 8 bases; unmatched junction bases: 8. From germline, CDR1 is SGHTA and CDR2 FQGNSA. CDR3 in amino acids: CASSPMTGDYSPLHF. CDR3 sequence (DNA): TGTGCCAGCAGCCCAATGACAGGGGACTATTCACCCCTCCACTTT.

For this clonotype: Being off target in a library aimed at alpha chains, this beta chain has a size of little meaning. The chain combines TRBV28 with TRBJ1-5; no clear D. Between the trimmed V and J ends, which lost 6 bases and 2 bases, there was a span of 14 bases. Germline V lookup: CDR1 MDHEN, CDR2 SYDVKM. The CDR3 covers 15 residues. CDR3 in amino acids: CASSTIGYGNQPQHF. CDR3 sequence (DNA): TGTGCCAGCAGCACTATCGGGTACGGCAATCAGCCCCAGCATTTT.

The table lists this clonotype with many counts. Since it is a stray read in a library aimed at alpha chains, this beta chain has a size that is not meaningful. For the CDR3, the DNA is TGTGCCAGCAGTTTATCAGGGACAGTCTCTAGTCAGCCCCAGCATTTT. This sequence encodes CASSLSGTVSSQPQHF. This chain joins TRBV12-3 or TRBV12-4 and TRBJ1-5; 7 nucleotides align to TRBD1. This CDR3 spans 16 amino acids. The V and J ends lost 2 bases and 6 bases, in that order; junction bases with no gene match: 10.

This clonotype appeared many times. This beta chain is a stray read from a library made for alpha chains; its abundance is not meaningful. The chain employs TRBV11-2 and TRBJ2-7; TRBD1 aligns across 8 bases. The CDR3 runs 16 residues. The germline CDR1 and CDR2 sequences are SGHAT and FQNNGV. The trim removed 5 bases at V and 3 bases at J, leaving 12 bases unmatched. The CDR3 bases are TGTGCCAGCAGCCTAAGACAGGGGCCCCTCCGCTACGAGCAGTACTTC. Translation: CASSLRQGPLRYEQYF.